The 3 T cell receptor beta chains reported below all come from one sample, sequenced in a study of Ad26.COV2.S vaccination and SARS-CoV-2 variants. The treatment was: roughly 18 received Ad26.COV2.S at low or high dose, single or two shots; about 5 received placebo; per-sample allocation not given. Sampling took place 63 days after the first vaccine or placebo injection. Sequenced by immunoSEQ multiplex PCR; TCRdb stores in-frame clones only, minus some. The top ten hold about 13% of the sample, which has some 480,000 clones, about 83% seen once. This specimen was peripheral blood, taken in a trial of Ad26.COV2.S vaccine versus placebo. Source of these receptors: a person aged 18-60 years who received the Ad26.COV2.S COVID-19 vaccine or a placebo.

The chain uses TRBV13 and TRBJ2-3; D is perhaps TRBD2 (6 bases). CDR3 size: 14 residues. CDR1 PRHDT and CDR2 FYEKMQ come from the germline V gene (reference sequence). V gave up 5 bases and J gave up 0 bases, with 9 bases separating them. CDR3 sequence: CASSLGTSTDTQYF. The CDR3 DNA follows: TGTGCCAGCAGCCTGGGGACTAGCACAGATACGCAGTATTTT.

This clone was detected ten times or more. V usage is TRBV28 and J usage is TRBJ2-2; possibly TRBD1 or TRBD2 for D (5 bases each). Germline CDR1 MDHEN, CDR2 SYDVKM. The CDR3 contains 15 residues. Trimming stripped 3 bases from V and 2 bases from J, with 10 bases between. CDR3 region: CASSFTGRNTGELFF. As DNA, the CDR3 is TGTGCCAGCAGTTTCACGGGACGTAACACCGGGGAGCTGTTTTTT.

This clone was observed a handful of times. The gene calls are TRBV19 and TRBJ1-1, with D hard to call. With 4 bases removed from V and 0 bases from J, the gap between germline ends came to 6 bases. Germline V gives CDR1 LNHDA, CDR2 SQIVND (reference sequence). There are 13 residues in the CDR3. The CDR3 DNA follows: TGTGCCAGTAGTAGGGGTTTGAACACTGAAGCTTTCTTT. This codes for CASSRGLNTEAFF.